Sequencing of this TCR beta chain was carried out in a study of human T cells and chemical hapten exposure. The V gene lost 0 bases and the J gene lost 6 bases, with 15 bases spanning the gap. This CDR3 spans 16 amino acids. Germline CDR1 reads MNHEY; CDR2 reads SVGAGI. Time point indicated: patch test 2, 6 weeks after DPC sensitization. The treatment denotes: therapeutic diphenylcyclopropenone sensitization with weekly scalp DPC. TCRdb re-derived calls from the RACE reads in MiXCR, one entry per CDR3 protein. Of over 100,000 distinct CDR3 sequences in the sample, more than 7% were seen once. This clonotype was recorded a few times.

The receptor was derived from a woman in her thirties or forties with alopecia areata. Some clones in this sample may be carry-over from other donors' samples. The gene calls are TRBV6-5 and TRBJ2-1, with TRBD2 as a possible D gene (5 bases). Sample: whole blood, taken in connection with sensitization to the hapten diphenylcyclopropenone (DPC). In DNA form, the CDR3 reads TGTGCCAGCAGTTACTCCTGGGCGCGGGCACTCAATGAGCAGTTCTTC. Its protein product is CASSYSWARALNEQFF.